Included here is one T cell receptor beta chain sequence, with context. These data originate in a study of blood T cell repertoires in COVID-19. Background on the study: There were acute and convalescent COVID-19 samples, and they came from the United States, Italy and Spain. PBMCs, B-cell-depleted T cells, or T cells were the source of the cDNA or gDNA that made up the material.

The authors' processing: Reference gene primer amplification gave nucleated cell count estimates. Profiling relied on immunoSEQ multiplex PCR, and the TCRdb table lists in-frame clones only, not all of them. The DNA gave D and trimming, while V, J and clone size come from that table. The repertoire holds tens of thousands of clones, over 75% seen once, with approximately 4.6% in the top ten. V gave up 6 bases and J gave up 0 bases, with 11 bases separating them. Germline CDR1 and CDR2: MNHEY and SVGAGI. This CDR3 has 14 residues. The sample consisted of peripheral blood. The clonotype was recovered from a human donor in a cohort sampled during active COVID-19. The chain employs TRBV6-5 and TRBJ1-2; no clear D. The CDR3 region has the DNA TGTGCCAGCAGGAAGGGAGATGCTAACTATGGCTACACCTTC. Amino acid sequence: CASRKGDANYGYTF.